Each of the 14 T cell receptor beta chains below was sequenced from the same sample in a study of tumor-infiltrating lymphocytes in primary liver carcinoma. From roughly 500 ng total RNA, TCR beta cDNA was generated with a primer in the constant region. Libraries for TCR beta were built through three nested multiplex PCR rounds, which together made up a slightly modified ARM-PCR procedure. Rounds one and two of PCR, each of around 11 cycles, were primed with TRBV1-TRBV30 forward primers and a C-beta reverse primer. One entry per CDR3 protein, called by TCRdb with MiXCR from the multiplex PCR reads. The table has approximately 64,000 distinct CDR3 sequences, around 69% seen once. Co-extracted RNA and DNA came from roughly 21-30 mg of unsorted bulk tissue. What was sequenced was liver tumor tissue from sampling region 4. Subset defined: tumor region T4, right-lateral pole. These receptor sequences come from a man in his forties or fifties with primary liver carcinoma and hepatitis B virus infection.

Comments on this clonotype: Germline is not matched at one junction end, which may reflect a read error. V usage is TRBV5-1 and J usage is TRBJ2-1; the D gene could be TRBD1 or TRBD2 (5 bases each). The length of the CDR3 is 15 residues. CDR1 is SGHRS, CDR2 YFSETQ, per germline. CDR3 sequence reads: CASSYMGEPYNEQFF. The DNA of the CDR3 is TGCGCCAGTAGCTATATGGGGGAACCTTACAATGAGCAGTTCTTC. Full variable domain (rest looked up from reference TRBV5-1 and TRBJ2-1): KAGVTQTPRYLIKTRGQQVTLSCSPISGHRSVSWYQQTPGQGLQFLFEYFSETQRNKGNFPGRFSGRQFSNSRSEMNVSTLELGDSALYLCASSYMGEPYNEQFFGPGTRLTVL.

With regard to this clonotype: At one of its ends the junction is not consistent with the germline gene, which may arise from a read error. In DNA, the CDR3 is TGCGCCAGCAGCCACACAGTAACTAATGAAAAACTGTTTTTC. Amino acids: CASSHTVTNEKLFF. The chain recombines TRBV4-1 with TRBJ1-4; D call uncertain. In germline, CDR1 is MGHRA, CDR2 YSYEKL. The CDR3 is 14 residues long.

As concerns this clonotype: A read error may produce the germline difference seen at one junction end. V is TRBV10-3 and J is TRBJ1-1; D ambiguous. Germline V gene sequence: CDR1 ENHRY, CDR2 SYGVKD. This CDR3 region has 13 residues. DNA for the CDR3: TGTACCATCATGGGCAGGTTAAACACTGAAGCTTTCTTT. Protein: CTIMGRLNTEAFF.

In regard to this clonotype: The CDR3 end shows no conserved phenylalanine or tryptophan, and so a read error is likely. This rearrangement joins TRBV29-1 to TRBJ2-3; a possible D gene is TRBD2 (5 bases). The length of the CDR3 is 12 residues. V was cut by 2 bases and J by 2 bases, with 5 bases left in between. Germline V lookup: CDR1 SQVTM, CDR2 ANQGSEA. CDR3 nucleotide sequence: TGCAGCGTTGAACGGGACACAGATACGCAGTATTCT. This encodes CSVERDTDTQYS.

As concerns this clonotype: Compared with germline, one end of the junction differs, possibly owing to a read error. CDR3 residues: CSSSRSGLVGEQFF. The DNA for the CDR3 is TGTTCCAGTAGCCGATCGGGACTAGTTGGTGAGCAGTTCTTC. This chain joins TRBV6-5 and TRBJ2-1, with 8 bases that match TRBD2. There are 14 residues in the CDR3. Germline assignment: CDR1 MNHEY and CDR2 SVGAGI.

As concerns this clonotype: Germline and junction disagree at one end, which may indicate a read error. The gene calls are TRBV11-2 and TRBJ2-5; TRBD2 is a possible D gene (5 bases). The CDR3 length is 18 residues. Germline V gives CDR1 SGHAT, CDR2 FQNNGV. CDR3 loop: CVNSLARLALGKKETQYF. The DNA of the CDR3 is TGTGTCAACAGCTTAGCGAGGCTAGCCCTGGGAAAAAAAGAGACCCAGTATTTC. The full variable domain, its missing parts supplied by reference TRBV11-2 and TRBJ2-5, is EAGVAQSPRYKIIEKRQSVAFWCNPISGHATLYWYQQILGQGPKLLIQFQNNGVVDDSQLPKDRFSAERLKGVDSTLKIQPAKLEDSAVYLCVNSLARLALGKKETQYFGPGTRLLVL.

The chain links TRBV5-6 to TRBJ2-2; the D call may be TRBD1 or TRBD2 (6 bases each). Germline values: CDR1 SGHDT, CDR2 YYEEEE. V was shortened by 1 base and J by 4 bases, with 11 bases between the two germline ends. This CDR3 is 15 amino acids long. CDR3 protein: CASSLIGGGTGELFF. The CDR3 DNA reads TGTGCCAGCAGCTTGATCGGAGGGGGCACCGGGGAGCTGTTTTTT.

This clonotype has more than one count but fewer than ten. V usage is TRBV28 and J usage is TRBJ2-7, with 7 bases aligning to TRBD1. The CDR3 loop spans 13 amino acids. V lost 5 bases, J lost 3 bases, and 4 bases stayed unmatched. The germline V gene has CDR1 MDHEN and CDR2 SYDVKM. CDR3 residues: CASSPTGNYEQYF. CDR3 in DNA: TGTGCCAGCAGTCCGACAGGGAACTACGAGCAGTACTTC.

This clonotype was counted once. At one end, the junction sequence differs from germline, possibly due to a read error. The chain combines TRBV5-1 with TRBJ2-2; D is possibly TRBD1 or TRBD2 (6 bases each). CDR3 length: 15 amino acids. The germline V gene has CDR1 SGHRS and CDR2 YFSETQ. The CDR3 sequence: CASILVVGGTGELFF. The CDR3 region has the DNA TGCGCCAGCATCTTGGTTGTGGGGGGCACCGGGGAGTTGTTTTTT.

The gene calls are TRBV11-2 and TRBJ1-4; D not certain. CDR3 size: 14 residues. V was cut by 8 bases and J by 3 bases, with 13 bases left in between. CDR1 SGHAT and CDR2 FQNNGV come from the germline V gene. The CDR3 DNA reads TGTGCCAGCTTAGACGGGTTCGCTAATGAAAAACTGTTTTTT. Protein sequence: CASLDGFANEKLFF.

This clonotype was recorded at least ten times. The V call is TRBV6-5, the J call TRBJ2-6; D not certain. The germline V gene encodes CDR1 MNHEY and CDR2 SVGAGI. The ends were cut back, 0 bases at V and 2 bases at J, with 8 bases in the middle. The CDR3 has 16 amino acids. CDR3 loop: CASSYSPTAGANVLTF. The CDR3 DNA sequence: TGTGCCAGCAGTTACTCCCCAACGGCTGGGGCCAACGTCCTGACTTTC.

Comment on this clonotype: This is likely a read error, given that the CDR3 carries no conserved phenylalanine or tryptophan at its end. The chain carries TRBV6-2 or TRBV6-3 and TRBJ2-2; D may be TRBD2 (5 bases). Trimming removed 9 bases from V and 6 bases from J, with 17 bases in between. CDR1 is MNHEY, CDR2 SVGEGT, per germline. The CDR3 length is 14 residues. CDR3 in amino acids: CASGYSGSPGELFS. The CDR3 DNA reads TGTGCCAGTGGTTACTCGGGGTCCCCCGGGGAGCTGTTTTCT.

Worth noting for this clonotype: The CDR3 end shows no conserved phenylalanine or tryptophan, and so a read error is likely. The DNA is omitted, as the CDR3 cannot be located on it reliably, and the CDR3 follows TCRdb's listing. The chain uses TRBV7-9 and TRBJ2-1; the table assigns TRBD1, which was not confirmed against the DNA. Germline CDR1 SEHNR, CDR2 FQNEAQ (reference sequence). The CDR3 is 17 residues long, ends included. CDR3: CDSSLPYQGPKTNEQLL.

The V and J genes are TRBV20-1 and TRBJ2-1; D gene ambiguous. V lost 7 bases and J lost 3, with 16 bases in between. Germline V gene lookup returns CDR1 DFQATT and CDR2 SNEGSKA (reference sequence). This CDR3 has 14 residues. CDR3 in DNA: TGCAGTGTACGTCAGTTTGTAAGCTACAATGAGCAGTTCTTC. As protein: CSVRQFVSYNEQFF.